The clone carrying this T cell receptor beta chain was counted only a few times. Its antigen remains unknown. Included in the TCR beta cDNA libraries were unique molecular identifiers. TCRdb fed the PCR reads into MiXCR, producing one record per CDR3 protein. The sample yields around 150,000 distinct CDR3 sequences, under 40% seen once. The data were taken from a study of post-analysis software for immune sequencing data. Findings and caveats of the study: Diversity measured as normalized Chao1 was significantly lower in multiple sclerosis patients than in controls.

Germline V gene sequence: CDR1 MNHEY, CDR2 SVGAGI. This CDR3 is built from 13 residues. V was clipped by 8 bases and J by 0 bases, with 8 bases between them. The TCR was taken from a girl under 18 with multiple sclerosis. The sequenced sample was blood, obtained after autologous hematopoietic stem cell transplantation. The V and J genes are TRBV6-5 and TRBJ1-5; D is ambiguous. CDR3: CASSVNSNQPQHF. As DNA, the CDR3 is TGTGCCAGCTCCGTAAATAGCAATCAGCCCCAGCATTTT.